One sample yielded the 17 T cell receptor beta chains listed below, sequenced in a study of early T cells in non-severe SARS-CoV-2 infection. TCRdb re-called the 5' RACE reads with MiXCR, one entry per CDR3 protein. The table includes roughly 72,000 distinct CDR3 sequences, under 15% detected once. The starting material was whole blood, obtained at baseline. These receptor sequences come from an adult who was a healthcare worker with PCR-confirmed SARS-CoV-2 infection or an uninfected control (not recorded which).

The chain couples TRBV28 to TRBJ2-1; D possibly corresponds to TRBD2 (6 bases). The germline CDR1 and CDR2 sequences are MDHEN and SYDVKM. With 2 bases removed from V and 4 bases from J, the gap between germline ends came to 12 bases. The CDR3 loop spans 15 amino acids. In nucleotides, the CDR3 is TGTGCCAGCAGTTTAGGGACGGGGACTTACAATGAGCAGTTCTTC. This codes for CASSLGTGTYNEQFF.

The CDR3 region has the DNA TGTGCCAGCAGCCAAGTAGACCTCTTAGGGATGGAGCAGTACTTC. Translating gives CASSQVDLLGMEQYF. This chain joins TRBV4-2 and TRBJ2-7; D unclear. The length of the CDR3 is 15 residues. With 1 base removed from V and 7 bases from J, the gap between germline ends came to 17 bases. CDR1 and CDR2 (germline): LGHNA, YNFKEQ.

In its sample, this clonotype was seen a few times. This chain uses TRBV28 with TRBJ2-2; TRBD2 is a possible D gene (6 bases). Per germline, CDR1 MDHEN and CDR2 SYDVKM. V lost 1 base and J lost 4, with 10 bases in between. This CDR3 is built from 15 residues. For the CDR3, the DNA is TGTGCCAGCAGTTTATTAGCGGAGATCACCGGGGAGCTGTTTTTT. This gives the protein CASSLLAEITGELFF.

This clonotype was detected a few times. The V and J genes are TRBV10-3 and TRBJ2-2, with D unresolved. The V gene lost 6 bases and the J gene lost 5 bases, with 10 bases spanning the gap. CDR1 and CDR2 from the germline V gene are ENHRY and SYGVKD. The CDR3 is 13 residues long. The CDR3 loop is CAIRNLETGELFF. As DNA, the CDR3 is TGTGCCATCAGGAATCTTGAAACCGGGGAGCTGTTTTTT.

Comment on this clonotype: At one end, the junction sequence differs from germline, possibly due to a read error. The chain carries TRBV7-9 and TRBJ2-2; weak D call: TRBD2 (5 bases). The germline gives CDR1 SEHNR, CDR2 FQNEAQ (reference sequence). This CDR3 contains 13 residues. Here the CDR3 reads CAGMWVNAGELFF. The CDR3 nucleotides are TGTGCCGGCATGTGGGTTAACGCCGGGGAGCTGTTCTTT. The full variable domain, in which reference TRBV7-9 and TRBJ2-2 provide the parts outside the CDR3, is DTGVSQNPRHKITKRGQNVTFRCDPISEHNRLYWYRQTLGQGPEFLTYFQNEAQLEKSRLLSDRFSAERPKGSFSTLEIQRTEQGDSAMYLCAGMWVNAGELFFGEGSRLTVL.

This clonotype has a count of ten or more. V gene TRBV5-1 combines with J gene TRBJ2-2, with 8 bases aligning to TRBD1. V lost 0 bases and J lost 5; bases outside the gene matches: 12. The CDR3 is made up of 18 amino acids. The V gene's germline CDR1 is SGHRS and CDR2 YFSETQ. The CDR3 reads CASSLEYRDRSRTGELFF. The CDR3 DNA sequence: TGCGCCAGCAGCTTGGAATACCGGGACAGGTCTCGAACCGGGGAGCTGTTTTTT.

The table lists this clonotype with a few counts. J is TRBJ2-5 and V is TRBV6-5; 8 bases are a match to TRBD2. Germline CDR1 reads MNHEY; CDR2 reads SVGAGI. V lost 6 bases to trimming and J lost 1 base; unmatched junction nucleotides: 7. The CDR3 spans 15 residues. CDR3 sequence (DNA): TGTGCCAGCAGCCCGGGAGGGGGGGTCCAAGAGACCCAGTACTTC. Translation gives CASSPGGGVQETQYF.

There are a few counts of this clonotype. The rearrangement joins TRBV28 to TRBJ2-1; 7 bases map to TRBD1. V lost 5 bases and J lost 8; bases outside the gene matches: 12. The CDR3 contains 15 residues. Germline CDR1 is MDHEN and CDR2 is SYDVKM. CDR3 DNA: TGTGCCAGCAGTCTCGGACAGGTTAACGGGGATGAGCAGTTCTTC. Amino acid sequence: CASSLGQVNGDEQFF. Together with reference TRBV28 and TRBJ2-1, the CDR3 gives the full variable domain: DVKVTQSSRYLVKRTGEKVFLECVQDMDHENMFWYRQDPGLGLRLIYFSYDVKMKEKGDIPEGYSVSREKKERFSLILESASTNQTSMYLCASSLGQVNGDEQFFGPGTRLTVL.

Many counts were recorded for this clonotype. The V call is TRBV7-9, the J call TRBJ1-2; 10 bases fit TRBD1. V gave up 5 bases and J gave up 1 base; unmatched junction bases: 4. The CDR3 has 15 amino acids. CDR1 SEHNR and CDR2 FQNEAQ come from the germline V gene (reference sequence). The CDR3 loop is CASSNRDRGNYGYTF. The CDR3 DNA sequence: TGTGCCAGCAGCAACCGGGACAGGGGTAACTATGGCTACACCTTC.

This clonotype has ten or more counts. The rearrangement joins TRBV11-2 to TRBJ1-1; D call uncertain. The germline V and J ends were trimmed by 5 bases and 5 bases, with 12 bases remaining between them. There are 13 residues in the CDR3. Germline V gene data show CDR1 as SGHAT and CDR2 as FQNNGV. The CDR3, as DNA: TGTGCCAGCAGCCAAGGGAGGGAAACTGAAGCTTTCTTT. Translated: CASSQGRETEAFF.

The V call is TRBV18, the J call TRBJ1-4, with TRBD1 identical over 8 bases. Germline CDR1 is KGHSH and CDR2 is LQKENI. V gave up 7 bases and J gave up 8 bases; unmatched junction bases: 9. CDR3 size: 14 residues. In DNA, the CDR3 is TGTGCCAGCTTCCCGACAGGGGTTATCGAAAAACTGTTTTTT. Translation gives CASFPTGVIEKLFF. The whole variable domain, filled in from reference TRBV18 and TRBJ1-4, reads NAGVMQNPRHLVRRRGQEARLRCSPMKGHSHVYWYRQLPEEGLKFMVYLQKENIIDESGMPKERFSAEFPKEGPSILRIQQVVRGDSAAYFCASFPTGVIEKLFFGSGTQLSVL.

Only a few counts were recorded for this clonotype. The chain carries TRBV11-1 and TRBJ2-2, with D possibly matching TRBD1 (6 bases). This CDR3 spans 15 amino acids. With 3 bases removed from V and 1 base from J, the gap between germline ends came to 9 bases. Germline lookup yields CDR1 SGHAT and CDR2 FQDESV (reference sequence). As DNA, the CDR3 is TGTGCCAGCAGCTTTTCGACAGGGAACACCGGGGAGCTGTTTTTT. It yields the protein CASSFSTGNTGELFF.

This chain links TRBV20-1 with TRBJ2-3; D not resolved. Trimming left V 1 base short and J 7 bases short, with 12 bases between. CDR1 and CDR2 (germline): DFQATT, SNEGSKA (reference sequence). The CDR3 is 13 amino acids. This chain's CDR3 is CSARVRRIHTQYF. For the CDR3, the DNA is TGCAGTGCTAGAGTGCGGAGAATTCATACGCAGTATTTT.

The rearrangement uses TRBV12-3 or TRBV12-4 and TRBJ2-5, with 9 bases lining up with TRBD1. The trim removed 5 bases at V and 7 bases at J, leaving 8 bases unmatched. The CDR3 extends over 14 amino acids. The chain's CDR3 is CASSPGTGSSTQYF. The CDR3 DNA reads TGTGCCAGCAGTCCGGGGACAGGGAGTTCGACCCAGTACTTC.

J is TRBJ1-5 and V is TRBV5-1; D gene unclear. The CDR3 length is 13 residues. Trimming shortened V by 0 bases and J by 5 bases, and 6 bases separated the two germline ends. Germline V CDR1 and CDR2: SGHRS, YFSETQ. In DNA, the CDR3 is TGCGCCAGCAGCTTGGCCGGGGATCAGCCCCAGCATTTT. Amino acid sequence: CASSLAGDQPQHF.

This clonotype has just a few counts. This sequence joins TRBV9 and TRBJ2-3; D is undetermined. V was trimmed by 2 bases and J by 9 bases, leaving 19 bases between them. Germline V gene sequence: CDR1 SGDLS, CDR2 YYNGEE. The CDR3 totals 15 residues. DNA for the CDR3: TGTGCCAGCAGCGTGGGTCCTCGGAGCCTCGAAACGCAGTATTTT. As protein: CASSVGPRSLETQYF.

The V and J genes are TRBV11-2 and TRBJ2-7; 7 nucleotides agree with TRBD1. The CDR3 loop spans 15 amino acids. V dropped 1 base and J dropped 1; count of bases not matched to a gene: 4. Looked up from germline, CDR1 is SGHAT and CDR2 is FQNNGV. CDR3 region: CASSLGPTGSYEQYF. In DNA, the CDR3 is TGTGCCAGCAGCTTAGGCCCGACAGGGTCCTACGAGCAGTACTTC.